This T cell receptor beta chain came from a study of blood T cell repertoires in COVID-19. This CDR3 contains 13 residues. Germline CDR1 and CDR2: SNHLY and FYNNEI. V dropped 6 bases and J dropped 7; count of bases not matched to a gene: 8. Authors' data handling: By means of reference gene primer amplification, nucleated cell counts were estimated. Using immunoSEQ multiplex PCR, the repertoire was profiled, and TCRdb retains in-frame clones only, with some absent. V, J and clone size were drawn from that table, and D and trimming were deduced from the DNA. The table has 68,000 or so clones, roughly 80% seen once.

This chain links TRBV2 with TRBJ1-1, with 7 bases that match TRBD1. The origin of this receptor is a woman between 50 and 59 years old with acute or convalescent COVID-19. Sequencing was carried out using peripheral blood. CDR3 amino acids: CASRLLRDSEAFF. The CDR3 nucleotides read TGTGCCAGCAGACTACTGAGGGACAGTGAAGCTTTCTTT.